The 31 T cell receptor beta chains reported below all come from one sample, sequenced in a study of shared clonotypes between healthy human individuals. TCRdb's copy holds only in-frame clones and misses some; the assay was immunoSEQ multiplex PCR. The table records millions of clones, around 95% of them present only once. Sequencing was performed on naive CD4+ T cells sorted from blood. Subset reported: CD45RA+ positively selected. Every receptor here comes from a man aged 18 to 30 in good health.

The CDR3 DNA follows: TGTGCCAGTAGCAGGGACAACTCCTACGAGCAGTACTTC. This codes for CASSRDNSYEQYF. The chain couples TRBV19 to TRBJ2-7; TRBD1 is a possible D gene (6 bases). V lost 6 bases and J lost 0, with 9 bases in between. The V gene's germline CDR1 is LNHDA and CDR2 SQIVND (reference sequence). This CDR3 has 13 residues.

This clone was counted a single time. This chain connects TRBV15 to TRBJ2-7, with 7 positions matching TRBD1. Unmatched junction bases numbered 4, after V lost 8 bases and J lost 3 bases. CDR1 and CDR2 from the germline V gene are LNHNV and YYDKDF (reference sequence). The CDR3 runs 12 residues. The chain's CDR3 is CATRGQSYEQYF. DNA of the CDR3: TGTGCCACCCGGGGACAGAGCTACGAGCAGTACTTC.

The V gene is TRBV5-6, the J gene TRBJ2-6; tentative D call: TRBD1 (5 bases). The CDR3 sequence is 15 residues long. Germline assignment: CDR1 SGHDT and CDR2 YYEEEE. Trimming stripped 4 bases from V and 0 bases from J, with 8 bases between. The chain's CDR3 is CASSGTGSGANVLTF. CDR3 nucleotide sequence: TGTGCCAGCAGCGGCACAGGCTCTGGGGCCAACGTCCTGACTTTC.

This clone has only a few counts. Other nucleotide sequences in the sample specify the same CDR3. The chain has TRBV5-1 and TRBJ2-5; D gene ambiguous. With the DNA end fitting TRBJ2-7 better, the J assignment may be wrong. The CDR3 covers 11 residues. Germline assignment: CDR1 SGHRS and CDR2 YFSETQ. CDR3 loop: CASSLYYEQYF. The DNA for the CDR3 is TGCGCCAGCAGCCTATACTACGAGCAGTACTTC.

The chain joins TRBV11-2 to TRBJ2-5; no definite D call. Germline V gene sequence: CDR1 SGHAT, CDR2 FQNNGV. V was shortened by 5 bases and J by 2 bases, with 15 bases between the two germline ends. This CDR3 is built from 15 residues. The CDR3 coding sequence is TGTGCCAGCAGCATCAAAGCCGGGCAACAAGAGACCCAGTACTTC. It specifies CASSIKAGQQETQYF.

The chain recombines TRBV25-1 with TRBJ2-3, with D perhaps TRBD2 (6 bases). The CDR3 runs 16 residues. The V gene lost 4 bases and the J gene lost 1 base, with 15 bases spanning the gap. CDR1 and CDR2 (germline): MGHDK, SYGVNS. CDR3 sequence reads: CASSAYGSGGTDTQYF. The CDR3 bases are TGTGCCAGCAGTGCATATGGGTCGGGGGGCACAGATACGCAGTATTTT. Combining the CDR3 with reference TRBV25-1 and TRBJ2-3 gives the whole variable domain EADIYQTPRYLVIGTGKKITLECSQTMGHDKMYWYQQDPGMELHLIHYSYGVNSTEKGDLSSESTVSRIRTEHFPLTLESARPSHTSQYLCASSAYGSGGTDTQYFGPGTRLTVL.

This chain links TRBV7-3 with TRBJ2-5; no firm D call. Per germline, CDR1 SGHTA and CDR2 FQGTGA. Trimming removed 0 bases from V and 5 bases from J, with 10 bases in between. This CDR3 region has 14 residues. The DNA for the CDR3 is TGTGCCAGCAGCTTAACCGGCCACTCGGAGACCCAGTACTTC. This translates into CASSLTGHSETQYF.

The V and J genes are TRBV18 and TRBJ2-6; unclear D gene. From germline, CDR1 is KGHSH and CDR2 LQKENI. This CDR3 spans 15 amino acids. V lost 6 bases and J lost 1, with 10 bases in between. CDR3 amino acids: CASSFTASGANVLTF. As DNA, the CDR3 is TGTGCCAGCTCTTTTACAGCTTCTGGGGCCAACGTCCTGACTTTC.

V gene TRBV7-2 combines with J gene TRBJ1-2; no firm D call. V lost 1 base and J 0 bases, leaving 6 bases between the germline ends. This CDR3 spans 14 amino acids. Germline V gene lookup returns CDR1 SGHTA and CDR2 FQGNSA. This CDR3 reads CASSLGGTNYGYTF. In DNA form, the CDR3 reads TGTGCCAGCAGCTTAGGTGGGACTAACTATGGCTACACCTTC. The whole variable domain, filled in from reference TRBV7-2 and TRBJ1-2, reads GAGVSQSPSNKVTEKGKDVELRCDPISGHTALYWYRQSLGQGLEFLIYFQGNSAPDKSGLPSDRFSAERTGGSVSTLTIQRTQQEDSAVYLCASSLGGTNYGYTFGSGTRLTVV.

The V gene is TRBV9, the J gene TRBJ2-3, with D unresolved. Trimming took 4 bases from V and 0 from J, leaving 15 bases between them. Germline V gene lookup returns CDR1 SGDLS and CDR2 YYNGEE. The CDR3 contains 16 residues. The CDR3 reads CASSPLGATSTDTQYF. The DNA for the CDR3 is TGTGCCAGCAGCCCCCTGGGCGCGACTAGCACAGATACGCAGTATTTT.

As concerns this clone: Other DNA sequences in the same sample also yield this CDR3. The chain is built from TRBV9 and TRBJ2-2; D is unresolved. The germline V gene encodes CDR1 SGDLS and CDR2 YYNGEE. The CDR3 extends over 14 amino acids. The germline V and J ends were trimmed by 1 base and 2 bases, with 6 bases remaining between them. This chain's CDR3 is CASSVTSNTGELFF. In DNA form, the CDR3 reads TGTGCCAGCAGCGTAACCAGTAACACCGGGGAGCTGTTTTTT.

The rearrangement joins TRBV19 to TRBJ2-7; 10 bases are a match to TRBD2. Trimming took 5 bases from V and 5 from J; bases not matched to a gene: 9. The CDR3 is made up of 15 amino acids. Germline values: CDR1 LNHDA, CDR2 SQIVND (reference sequence). The DNA of the CDR3 is TGTGCCAGTAGTCGACTAGCGGGTGATCTCCACGAGCAGTACTTC. It yields the protein CASSRLAGDLHEQYF.

The rearrangement links TRBV11-2 to TRBJ2-3, with D possibly TRBD2 on 6 matching bases. Germline values: CDR1 SGHAT, CDR2 FQNNGV. The CDR3 consists of 15 residues. The V gene lost 1 base and the J gene lost 5 bases, with 13 bases spanning the gap. CDR3 nucleotide sequence: TGTGCCAGCAGCTTAGGTGGGGGAGGAAGAGATACGCAGTATTTT. As protein: CASSLGGGGRDTQYF.

In the case of this clone: The same CDR3 is also encoded by other DNA sequences in this sample. The rearrangement links TRBV19 to TRBJ1-5, with TRBD1 identical over 9 bases. The CDR3 has 15 amino acids. Germline V gene lookup returns CDR1 LNHDA and CDR2 SQIVND (reference sequence). V dropped 4 bases and J dropped 0; count of bases not matched to a gene: 1. The CDR3 DNA follows: TGTGCCAGTAGTAGGACAGGGGATAGCAATCAGCCCCAGCATTTT. Protein sequence: CASSRTGDSNQPQHF.

Points on this clone: This CDR3 is also generated by other DNA sequences in the sample. The chain has TRBV10-2 and TRBJ1-1; D not resolved. This CDR3 has 13 amino acids. From germline, CDR1 is WSHSY and CDR2 SAAADI. Trimming took off 3 bases at V and 1 base at J, with 6 bases between the two ends. DNA for the CDR3: TGCGCCAGCAGTGAACAAGAGAACACTGAAGCTTTCTTT. Protein product: CASSEQENTEAFF.

The chain recombines TRBV6-6 with TRBJ2-4, with a possible D match to TRBD1 (6 bases). Trimming stripped 4 bases from V and 7 bases from J, with 11 bases between. The CDR3 extends over 13 amino acids. In germline, CDR1 is MNHNY, CDR2 SVGAGI (reference sequence). In DNA, the CDR3 is TGTGCCAGCAGTTGGGCAGGGGTTAACATTCAGTACTTC. This codes for CASSWAGVNIQYF.

This chain uses TRBV2 with TRBJ1-2, with a tentative D call TRBD1 (6 bases). The CDR3 is 14 residues long. Germline CDR1 and CDR2: SNHLY and FYNNEI. Trimming took off 4 bases at V and 6 bases at J, with 15 bases between the two ends. CDR3 in amino acids: CASSGTTGLDGYTF. The CDR3 DNA reads TGTGCCAGCAGTGGGACCACAGGGCTCGATGGCTACACCTTC.

DNA of the CDR3: TGTGCCAGCAGTTACTCGACCGGCGGCAGGCTGTTTTTT. Translating gives CASSYSTGGRLFF. This rearrangement joins TRBV6-5 to TRBJ2-2; D not certain. In germline, CDR1 is MNHEY, CDR2 SVGAGI. The V and J ends lost 0 bases and 13 bases respectively, with 12 bases between them. CDR3 length: 13 residues.

This rearrangement joins TRBV7-2 to TRBJ2-7; 13 positions match TRBD2. Germline V gene lookup returns CDR1 SGHTA and CDR2 FQGNSA. The CDR3 spans 15 residues. The V gene end was trimmed by 5 bases and the J gene end by 6 bases; junction bases not matched to a gene: 7. The CDR3 protein is CASSPTSGRASEQYF. The DNA for the CDR3 is TGTGCCAGCAGCCCCACTAGCGGGAGGGCCAGCGAGCAGTACTTC.

This sequence joins TRBV28 and TRBJ2-2, with a weak D call TRBD1 (6 bases). The CDR3 runs to 12 residues. Trimming pared 7 bases from V and 6 bases from J, leaving 9 bases between. Germline V gene lookup returns CDR1 MDHEN and CDR2 SYDVKM. CDR3 sequence: CASTGVAGELFF. CDR3 in DNA: TGTGCCAGCACAGGGGTAGCCGGGGAGCTGTTTTTT.

This clone came up once. V gene TRBV25-1 combines with J gene TRBJ2-1; a weak D match, TRBD2 (6 bases). CDR1 is MGHDK and CDR2 is SYGVNS in the germline V gene. The CDR3 loop spans 17 amino acids. The V and J ends lost 3 bases and 8 bases respectively, with 23 bases between them. The CDR3 sequence: CASSDVNYGSEGYEQFF. The CDR3 DNA reads as TGTGCCAGCAGTGACGTTAATTACGGGAGTGAGGGGTATGAGCAGTTCTTC.

J is TRBJ1-1 and V is TRBV2, with D perhaps TRBD1 (6 bases). Looked up from germline, CDR1 is SNHLY and CDR2 is FYNNEI. The CDR3 covers 13 residues. The V end lost 7 bases, the J end lost 1 base, and 10 bases lay between the germline ends. The CDR3 DNA is TGTGCCAGCATCAAACAGGGGAACACTGAAGCTTTCTTT. It is translated as CASIKQGNTEAFF.

This chain uses TRBV6-5 with TRBJ2-1; 9 nucleotides agree with TRBD2. CDR1 and CDR2 (germline): MNHEY, SVGAGI. CDR3 length: 15 residues. J lost 10 bases, V lost 3 bases, and 10 bases had no gene match. The CDR3 reads CASSYWGGRASEQFF. CDR3 sequence (DNA): TGTGCCAGCAGTTATTGGGGCGGGAGGGCCTCGGAGCAGTTCTTC.

This rearrangement joins TRBV6-5 to TRBJ2-1; TRBD1 is a possible D gene (5 bases). Deletions cut 0 bases from V and 5 bases from J, with 11 bases between. The CDR3 covers 15 residues. Germline lookup yields CDR1 MNHEY and CDR2 SVGAGI. The CDR3 loop is CASSYSKGFNNEQFF. The CDR3 DNA reads as TGTGCCAGCAGTTACTCGAAGGGGTTCAACAATGAGCAGTTCTTC.

The chain uses TRBV5-4 and TRBJ2-7; no definite D call. This CDR3 region has 11 residues. V was trimmed by 9 bases and J by 6 bases, leaving 13 bases between them. From germline, CDR1 is SGHNT and CDR2 YYREEE (reference sequence). The CDR3 DNA follows: TGTGCCAACCCGGGCCCCCGCGAGCAGTACTTC. Its protein is CANPGPREQYF.

The gene calls are TRBV5-1 and TRBJ1-5; 9 bases agree with TRBD1. The germline CDR1 and CDR2 sequences are SGHRS and YFSETQ. Trimming cost V 0 bases and J 7 bases; bases outside gene matches: 2. The CDR3 loop spans 14 amino acids. The CDR3 loop is CASSLEQGAQPQHF. The CDR3, as DNA: TGCGCCAGCAGCTTGGAACAGGGGGCGCAGCCCCAGCATTTT.

The genes are TRBV5-4 and TRBJ1-2, with 9 bases fitting TRBD1. The junction had 6 bases not matched to a gene; V was cut back by 4 bases and J by 2 bases. The CDR3 runs 15 residues. Germline V gives CDR1 SGHNT, CDR2 YYREEE (reference sequence). Here the CDR3 DNA reads TGTGCCAGCAGCCACGGACAGGGGAAGAACTATGGCTACACCTTC. Translation: CASSHGQGKNYGYTF.

V gene TRBV28 combines with J gene TRBJ1-5, with D possibly TRBD1 on 6 matching bases. The V and J ends lost 2 bases and 4 bases respectively, with 15 bases between them. The germline CDR1 and CDR2 sequences are MDHEN and SYDVKM. CDR3 length: 16 residues. CDR3 loop: CASSLLSWGLNQPQHF. DNA for the CDR3: TGTGCCAGCAGTTTACTTTCGTGGGGGCTGAATCAGCCCCAGCATTTT.

The chain is built from TRBV14 and TRBJ1-1; 7 nucleotides align to TRBD1. J gave up 1 base and V 4 bases, and 6 bases lay outside the gene matches. Germline loops: CDR1 SGHDN, CDR2 FVKESK. The length of the CDR3 is 15 residues. The DNA of the CDR3 is TGTGCCAGCAGCCGACTGACAGGGAAGAACACTGAAGCTTTCTTT. This sequence encodes CASSRLTGKNTEAFF.

This chain connects TRBV6-1 to TRBJ1-2; 10 nucleotides match TRBD1. With V trimmed by 6 bases and J by 3 bases, 7 bases remained unmatched. The CDR3 has 15 amino acids. Per the germline V gene, CDR1 is MNHNS and CDR2 is SASEGT. CDR3 protein: CASRDRDRGDYGYTF. As DNA, the CDR3 is TGTGCCAGCAGGGACCGGGACAGGGGTGACTATGGCTACACCTTC.

The chain combines TRBV9 with TRBJ2-7; 8 bases line up with TRBD2. The V and J ends lost 1 base and 1 base, in that order; junction bases with no gene match: 7. Per germline, CDR1 SGDLS and CDR2 YYNGEE. CDR3 length: 16 residues. CDR3 protein: CASSVRGSGDSYEQYF. The CDR3 DNA sequence: TGTGCCAGCAGCGTAAGGGGTAGCGGGGATTCCTACGAGCAGTACTTC.